A selection of T cell receptor beta chains follows, all from one sample in a study of naive and memory T cell subsets. TCRdb ran MiXCR on the UMI-ligation and nested PCR reads and lists one entry per CDR3 protein. This sample has some 80,000 distinct CDR3 sequences, with 9% to 9.5% found just once. Sample: naive CD8+ T cells from blood. These receptors were obtained from a human donor in good health. The conserved cysteine and the conserved F or W are not part of the CDR3 here. The order of the fields is V gene, J gene, CDR3 protein.

TRBV28,TRBJ2-3,ASRQAGPFDTQY
TRBV27,TRBJ1-5,ASSLPNQPQH
TRBV29-1,TRBJ2-5,SGGSETQY
TRBV20-1,TRBJ2-7,SARDLARPYEQY
TRBV29-1,TRBJ2-4,SAHVAKNIQY
TRBV5-6,TRBJ2-4,ASSSGQGGNIQY
TRBV7-3,TRBJ2-1,ASSLEQSGVREQF
TRBV9,TRBJ1-4,ASSPGGLSEKLF
TRBV29-1,TRBJ1-1,SVGPMGTEAF
TRBV12-3/TRBV12-4,TRBJ1-5,ASSSGGKRPQH
TRBV6-1,TRBJ2-1,ASRVNNNEQF
TRBV30,TRBJ2-2,AWTVGPPRELF
TRBV5-4,TRBJ2-1,ASSAGLELEQF
TRBV6-5,TRBJ2-5,ASSYRGHQETQY
TRBV13,TRBJ2-5,ASSPHPPETQY
TRBV20-1,TRBJ1-5,SANRGEQPQH
TRBV5-5,TRBJ2-3,ASSLRTSGTTDTQY
TRBV2,TRBJ2-1,AMIPRVGSYNEQF
TRBV7-9,TRBJ1-1,ASRSVVGTEAF
TRBV5-1,TRBJ2-2,ASSREVAGTGELF
TRBV29-1,TRBJ2-7,SVEDEAGATYEQY
TRBV20-1,TRBJ2-7,SARAGGVVGQY
TRBV24-1,TRBJ2-3,ATREGADTQY
TRBV19,TRBJ2-1,ASSGWF
TRBV9,TRBJ1-3,ASSVGDGPGNTIY
TRBV29-1,TRBJ2-7,SVELAGGHYEQY
TRBV4-3,TRBJ2-7,ASSQVTAGDYEQY
TRBV29-1,TRBJ2-1,SVDRGVGNEQF
TRBV12-3/TRBV12-4,TRBJ2-1,ASSPGPQF
TRBV20-1,TRBJ2-5,SAPRGTQRETQY
TRBV10-3,TRBJ1-5,AISESGTGFSPIFRALNQPQH
TRBV28,TRBJ2-3,ASMFSDVTQY
TRBV7-9,TRBJ2-1,ASSLAYGSPEQF
TRBV20-1,TRBJ2-1,SARGREQGNEQF
TRBV7-9,TRBJ2-2,AIKPTPGGQHTGELF
TRBV7-2,TRBJ2-2,ASSPRDQRFNTGELF
TRBV28,TRBJ1-4,ASSSRDRGRNEKLF
TRBV6-2/TRBV6-3,TRBJ1-2,ASSQGFDEAYYGYT
TRBV6-5,TRBJ2-1,ASSYTTWNEQF
TRBV11-1,TRBJ2-5,ASSGQQETQY
TRBV4-1,TRBJ2-7,ASSQDPDRGYEQY
TRBV30,TRBJ2-1,AWSVTGQGSYNEQF
TRBV15,TRBJ1-5,ATSRDRTRSQPQH
TRBV4-1,TRBJ1-5,ASSQGGGEGQPQH
TRBV11-2,TRBJ2-1,ASSLEAYNEQF
TRBV10-3,TRBJ2-3,AISEDPGTDTQY
TRBV3-1,TRBJ2-1,ASSHHPGTSGRDYNEQF
TRBV15,TRBJ2-2,ATSSGQGLAGELF
TRBV12-3/TRBV12-4,TRBJ1-1,ASSFGGINTEAF
TRBV25-1,TRBJ2-7,ASSGPDYEQY
TRBV7-9,TRBJ1-5,ASSLQGSQQPQH
TRBV5-6,TRBJ1-2,ASSLDIPYGYT